The table lists the clone carrying this T cell receptor (beta chain) with a few counts. Its antigen is unidentified. These data originate in a study of post-analysis software for immune sequencing data. Whole-study context: Clinical courses comprised relapsing-remitting, secondary progressive and progressive-relapsing multiple sclerosis.

The length of the CDR3 is 17 residues. Losses at the gene ends were 5 bases for V and 6 bases for J; bases not matched to a gene: 16. Study-wide results and caveats: Co-batched samples clustered tightly together by F measure. The study found TRBV5-6, TRBV5-1 and TRBV20-1 among a handful of TRBV segments more frequent in patients than controls. Controls showed significantly higher normalized Chao1 diversity than did multiple sclerosis patients.

The authors incorporated unique molecular identifiers into the TCR beta cDNA libraries. Roughly 450,000 cDNA molecules came from around 1 to 9.1 million T cells. Via MiXCR, TCRdb re-called the PCR reads, giving one row per CDR3 protein. The sample shows 150,000 to 200,000 distinct CDR3 sequences, roughly 31% of them seen only once. The sequenced sample consisted of blood. The clonotype was recovered from a girl between 5 and 17 years old with multiple sclerosis. This chain connects TRBV12-3 or TRBV12-4 to TRBJ1-1; 9 positions agree with TRBD1. For the CDR3, the DNA is TGTGCCAGCAGTCCACCACTTTATGGACAGGGGAGGGCTGAAGCTTTCTTT. It codes for CASSPPLYGQGRAEAFF.